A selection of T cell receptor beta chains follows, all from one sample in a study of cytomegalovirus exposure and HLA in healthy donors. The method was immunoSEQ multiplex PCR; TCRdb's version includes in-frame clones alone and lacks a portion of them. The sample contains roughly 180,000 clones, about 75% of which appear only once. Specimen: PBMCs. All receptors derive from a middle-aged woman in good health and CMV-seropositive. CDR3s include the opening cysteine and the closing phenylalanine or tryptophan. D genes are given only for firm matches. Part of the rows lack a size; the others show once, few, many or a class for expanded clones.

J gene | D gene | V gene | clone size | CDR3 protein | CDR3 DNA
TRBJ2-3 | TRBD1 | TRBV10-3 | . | CALRQGLTTDTQYF | TGTGCCCTACGACAGGGGCTAACCACAGATACGCAGTATTTT
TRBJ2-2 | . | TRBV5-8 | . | CASSLAYTGELFF | TGTGCCAGCAGCTTGGCCTACACCGGGGAGCTGTTTTTT
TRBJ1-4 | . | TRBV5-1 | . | CASSLGPSRGTNEKLFF | TGCGCCAGCAGCTTGGGACCCTCCAGGGGCACTAATGAAAAACTGTTTTTT
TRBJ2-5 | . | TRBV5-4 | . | CASSKRTQQETQYF | TGTGCCAGCAGCAAGAGGACACAACAAGAGACCCAGTACTTC
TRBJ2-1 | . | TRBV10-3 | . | CAISESRAGSTFNEQFF | TGTGCCATCAGTGAGTCTCGGGCAGGGTCAACGTTCAATGAGCAGTTCTTC
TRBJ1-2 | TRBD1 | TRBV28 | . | CASSLQGAGVYGYTF | TGTGCCAGCAGTTTACAGGGGGCGGGGGTCTATGGCTACACCTTC
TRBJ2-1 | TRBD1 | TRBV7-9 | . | CSSSATGVRTQGNEQFF | TGTTCCAGCAGCGCAACAGGGGTGCGAACCCAGGGCAATGAGCAGTTCTTC
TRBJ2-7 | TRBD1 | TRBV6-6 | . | CASMAGTGVEQYF | TGTGCCAGCATGGCCGGGACAGGGGTCGAGCAGTACTTC
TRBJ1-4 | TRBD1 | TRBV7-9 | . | CASSSTGAEKLFF | TGTGCCAGCAGCTCGACAGGGGCCGAAAAACTGTTTTTT
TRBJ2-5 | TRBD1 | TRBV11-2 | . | CASSFGTGEETRYF | TGTGCCAGCAGCTTCGGGACAGGGGAAGAGACCCGGTACTTC
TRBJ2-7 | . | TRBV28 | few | CASSSPATGGGFYEQYF | TGTGCCAGCAGTTCTCCCGCAACAGGGGGGGGTTTCTACGAGCAGTACTTC
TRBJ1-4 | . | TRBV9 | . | CASSAYPWGANEKLFF | TGTGCCAGCAGCGCGTACCCGTGGGGCGCTAATGAAAAACTGTTTTTT
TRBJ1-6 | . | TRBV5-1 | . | CASSLEGGRDSPLHF | TGCGCCAGCAGCTTGGAGGGGGGGCGCGATTCACCCCTCCACTTT
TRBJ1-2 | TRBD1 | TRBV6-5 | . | CASSTGQGNGYTF | TGTGCCAGCAGCACGGGACAGGGGAACGGCTACACCTTC
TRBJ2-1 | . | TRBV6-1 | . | CASSGSNQGEQFF | TGTGCCAGCAGTGGTTCCAACCAGGGTGAGCAGTTCTTC
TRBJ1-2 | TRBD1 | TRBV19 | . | CASRDGQVPGYTF | TGTGCCAGTAGGGATGGACAGGTTCCTGGCTACACCTTC
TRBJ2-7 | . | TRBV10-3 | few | CAISDQPGIEQYF | TGTGCCATCAGTGACCAGCCGGGTATCGAGCAGTACTTC
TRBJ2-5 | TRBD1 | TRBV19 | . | CASSGSGTGGWAQYF | TGTGCCAGTAGTGGCTCCGGGACAGGGGGCTGGGCCCAGTACTTC
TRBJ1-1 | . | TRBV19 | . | CASSDKRGSIMNTEAFF | TGTGCCAGTTCCGACAAACGGGGATCAATTATGAACACTGAAGCTTTCTTT
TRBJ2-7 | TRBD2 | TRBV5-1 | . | CASSLEGTSGYEQYF | TGCGCCAGCAGCTTGGAGGGGACTAGCGGTTACGAGCAGTACTTC
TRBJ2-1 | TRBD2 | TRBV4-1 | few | CASSQETGTRVSQFF | TGCGCCAGCAGCCAGGAGACCGGGACTAGAGTTTCGCAGTTCTTC
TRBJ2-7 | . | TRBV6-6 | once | CASSDRYEQYF | TGTGCCAGTTCTGATCGGTACGAGCAGTACTTC
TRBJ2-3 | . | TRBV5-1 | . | CASSLGWKGTTLGTDTQYF | TGCGCCAGCAGCTTGGGGTGGAAAGGGACAACCCTAGGCACAGATACGCAGTATTTT
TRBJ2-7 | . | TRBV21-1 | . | CASSNPGQGLREQYF | TGTGCCAGCAGCAACCCGGGACAGGGGCTGCGAGAGCAGTACTTC
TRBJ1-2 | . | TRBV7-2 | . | CASSPIADGYTF | TGTGCCAGCAGCCCTATTGCGGATGGCTACACCTTC
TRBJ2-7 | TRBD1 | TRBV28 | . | CASSFSGTGGQEQYF | TGTGCCAGCAGTTTTTCTGGGACAGGGGGGCAAGAGCAGTACTTC
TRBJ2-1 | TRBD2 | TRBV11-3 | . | CASSLGRGRENYNEQFF | TGTGCCAGCAGCTTAGGTAGAGGGCGGGAGAACTACAATGAGCAGTTCTTC
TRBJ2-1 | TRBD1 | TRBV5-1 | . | CASSRTGRSSYNEQFF | TGCGCCAGCAGCAGGACAGGGCGAAGCTCCTACAATGAGCAGTTCTTC
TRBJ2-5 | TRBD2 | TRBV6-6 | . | CASSLGLGPPETQYF | TGTGCCAGCAGCCTTGGACTAGGGCCCCCAGAGACCCAGTACTTC
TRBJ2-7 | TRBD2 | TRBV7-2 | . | CASSFGRFGSEQYF | TGTGCCAGCAGCTTCGGGAGGTTCGGCTCCGAGCAGTACTTC